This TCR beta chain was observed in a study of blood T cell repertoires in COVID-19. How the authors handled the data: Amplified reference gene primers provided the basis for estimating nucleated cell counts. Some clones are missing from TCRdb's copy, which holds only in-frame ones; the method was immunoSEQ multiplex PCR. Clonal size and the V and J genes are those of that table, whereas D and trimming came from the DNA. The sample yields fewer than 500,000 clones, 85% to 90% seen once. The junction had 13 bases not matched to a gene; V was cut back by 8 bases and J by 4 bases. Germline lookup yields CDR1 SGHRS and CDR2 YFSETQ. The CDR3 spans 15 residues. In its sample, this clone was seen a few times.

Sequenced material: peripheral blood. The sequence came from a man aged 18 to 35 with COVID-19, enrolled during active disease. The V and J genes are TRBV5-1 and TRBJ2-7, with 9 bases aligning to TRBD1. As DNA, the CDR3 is TGCGCCAGTGCCCTGGGGGACAGGGAACCGTACGAGCAGTACTTC. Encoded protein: CASALGDREPYEQYF.